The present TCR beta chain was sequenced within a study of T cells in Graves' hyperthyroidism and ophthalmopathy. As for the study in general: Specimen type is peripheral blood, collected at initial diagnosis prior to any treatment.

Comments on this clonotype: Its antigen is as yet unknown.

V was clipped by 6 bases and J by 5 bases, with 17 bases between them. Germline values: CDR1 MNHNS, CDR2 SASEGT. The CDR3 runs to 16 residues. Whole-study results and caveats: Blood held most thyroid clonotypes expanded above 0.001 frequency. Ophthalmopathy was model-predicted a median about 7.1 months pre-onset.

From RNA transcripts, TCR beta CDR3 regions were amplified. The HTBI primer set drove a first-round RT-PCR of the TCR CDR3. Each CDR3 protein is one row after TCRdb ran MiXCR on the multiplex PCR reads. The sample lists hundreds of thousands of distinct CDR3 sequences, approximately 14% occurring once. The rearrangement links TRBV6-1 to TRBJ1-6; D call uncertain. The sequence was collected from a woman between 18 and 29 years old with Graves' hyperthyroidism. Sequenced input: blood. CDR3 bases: TGTGCCAGCAGCTTAAGCCCCGGCGGAGATAATTCACCCCTCCACTTT. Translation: CASSLSPGGDNSPLHF.